This passage covers 6 T cell receptor beta chains from one sample sequenced in a study of T-cell reconstitution after alpha-beta-depleted transplantation in children. The authors prepared the TCRbeta library with unique molecular identifiers. A single record per CDR3 protein comes from TCRdb applying MiXCR to the PCR reads. The sample has about 200,000 distinct CDR3 sequences; approximately 8.4% are singletons. Specimen: PBMCs, mostly from graft donor cells, collected 360 days after TCRalphabeta/CD19-depleted stem cell transplant. The receptors were gathered from a male patient aged 2-15 years who had a stem cell transplant for acute myeloid leukemia, so the T cells may come from the graft donor.

This clonotype was counted between two and nine times. The V and J genes are TRBV12-3 or TRBV12-4 and TRBJ2-1, with 12 bases fitting TRBD2. The CDR3 spans 14 residues. Germline trimming cut 7 bases from V and 6 bases from J; bases unmatched to any gene: 4. The CDR3 sequence: CASKTSGSLNEQFF. CDR3 nucleotide sequence: TGTGCCAGCAAGACTAGCGGGAGTCTCAATGAGCAGTTCTTC.

The rearrangement uses TRBV3-1 and TRBJ2-5; the D is unclear. V was shortened by 2 bases and J by 4 bases, with 14 bases between the two germline ends. This CDR3 region has 15 residues. The germline V gene encodes CDR1 LGHDT and CDR2 YNNKEL (reference sequence). This CDR3 is CASSQRRGPGETQYF. The CDR3, as DNA: TGTGCCAGCAGCCAACGTCGAGGACCCGGAGAGACCCAGTACTTC.

V and J are TRBV20-1 and TRBJ1-4; D is ambiguous. CDR3 length equals 15 residues. V gave up 0 bases and J gave up 6 bases, with 14 bases separating them. Germline V gene lookup returns CDR1 DFQATT and CDR2 SNEGSKA (reference sequence). The CDR3 reads CSARDAALADEKLFF. The CDR3 DNA reads as TGCAGTGCTAGAGATGCCGCGCTTGCGGATGAAAAACTGTTTTTT.

This clonotype has just a few counts. At one of its ends the junction is not consistent with the germline gene, which may arise from a read error. The rearrangement joins TRBV6-2 or TRBV6-3 to TRBJ1-3; 8 bases map to TRBD1. CDR1 is MNHEY, CDR2 SVGEGT, per germline. CDR3 length: 14 amino acids. CDR3 in DNA: TGTGCCAGCAGCGACAGGGGATTCGAAGACACCACATATTTT. It translates to CASSDRGFEDTTYF.

This clonotype was detected ten times or more. The chain couples TRBV20-1 to TRBJ1-4, with D unresolved. There are 13 residues in the CDR3. Germline lookup yields CDR1 DFQATT and CDR2 SNEGSKA (reference sequence). The V end lost 6 bases, the J end lost 0 bases, and 8 bases lay between the germline ends. CDR3 region: CSALRATNEKLFF. The CDR3, as DNA: TGCAGTGCCCTACGGGCAACTAATGAAAAACTGTTTTTT.

This clonotype was seen many times. The rearrangement joins TRBV20-1 to TRBJ2-5; 7 nucleotides align to TRBD1. The CDR3 totals 14 residues. The germline V gene encodes CDR1 DFQATT and CDR2 SNEGSKA (reference sequence). Trimming removed 4 bases from V and 7 bases from J; junction bases left unmatched: 12. CDR3 residues: CSATRDSPWVTQYF. CDR3 sequence (DNA): TGCAGTGCTACCCGGGACAGCCCATGGGTGACCCAGTACTTC.